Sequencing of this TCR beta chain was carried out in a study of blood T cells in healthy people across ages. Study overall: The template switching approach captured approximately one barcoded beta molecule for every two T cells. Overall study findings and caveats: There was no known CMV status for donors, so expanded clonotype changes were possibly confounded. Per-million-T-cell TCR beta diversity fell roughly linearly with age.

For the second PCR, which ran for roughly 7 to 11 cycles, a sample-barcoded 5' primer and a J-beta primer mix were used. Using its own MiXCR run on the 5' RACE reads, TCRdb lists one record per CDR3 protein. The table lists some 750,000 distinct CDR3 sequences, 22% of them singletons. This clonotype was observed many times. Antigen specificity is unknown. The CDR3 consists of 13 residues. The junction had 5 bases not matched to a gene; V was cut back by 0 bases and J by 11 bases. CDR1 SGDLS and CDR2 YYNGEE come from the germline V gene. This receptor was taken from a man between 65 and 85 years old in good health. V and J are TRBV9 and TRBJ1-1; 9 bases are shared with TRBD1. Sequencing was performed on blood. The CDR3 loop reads CASSVDGTGLAFF. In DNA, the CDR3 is TGTGCCAGCAGCGTAGACGGGACAGGGCTTGCTTTCTTT. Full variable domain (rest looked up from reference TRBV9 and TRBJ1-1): DSGVTQTPKHLITATGQRVTLRCSPRSGDLSVYWYQQSLDQGLQFLIQYYNGEERAKGNILERFSAQQFPDLHSELNLSSLELGDSALYFCASSVDGTGLAFFGQGTRLTVV.